This TCR beta chain was recorded in a study of blood T cells in healthy people across ages. All donors came from Russia, were Caucasian and healthy, and spanned ages roughly 6 to 100. Peripheral blood was drawn, ten milliliters per donor. The length of the CDR3 is 14 residues. Germline CDR1 and CDR2: MDHEN and SYDVKM. Trimming removed 0 bases from V and 6 bases from J, with 9 bases in between. Primers used in a second PCR of about 6 to 12 cycles were a sample-barcoded 5' primer and a J-beta primer mix. Tags on each cDNA molecule came from a template-switch adaptor with 12 random nucleotides. TCRdb used MiXCR to reprocess the 5' RACE reads, holding one entry per CDR3 protein. The sample lists some 1,000,000 distinct CDR3 sequences, around 25% occurring once. This clonotype showed up just a few times. These sequences were also reported in another study, on T cells of mothers and their children.

This chain connects TRBV28 to TRBJ2-1; D perhaps matches TRBD2 (5 bases). The sample was blood. The receptor was isolated from a girl aged 2-10 years in good health. CDR3 residues: CASSLWGRGNEQFF. The CDR3 nucleotides read TGTGCCAGCAGTTTATGGGGGAGAGGCAATGAGCAGTTCTTC. Full variable domain (remainder filled in from reference TRBV28 and TRBJ2-1): DVKVTQSSRYLVKRTGEKVFLECVQDMDHENMFWYRQDPGLGLRLIYFSYDVKMKEKGDIPEGYSVSREKKERFSLILESASTNQTSMYLCASSLWGRGNEQFFGPGTRLTVL.